This passage covers 3 T cell receptor beta chains from one sample sequenced in a study of blood T cells in healthy people across ages. Sample-barcoded 5' priming and a J-beta primer mix drove a second PCR of roughly 6 to 12 cycles. Each CDR3 protein gets one entry after TCRdb re-called the 5' RACE reads with MiXCR. The sample carries around 710,000 distinct CDR3 sequences, 35% to 45% recorded once. Sequencing was performed on blood. The source of these receptors is a woman aged 60-75 years in good health.

This chain connects TRBV20-1 to TRBJ1-2; possibly TRBD1 for D (6 bases). The CDR3 is 13 residues long. The germline gives CDR1 DFQATT, CDR2 SNEGSKA (reference sequence). Between the trimmed V and J ends, which lost 4 bases and 1 base, there was a span of 10 bases. Here the CDR3 reads CSAITGFNYGYTF. CDR3 DNA sequence: TGCAGTGCTATCACAGGGTTTAACTATGGCTACACCTTC.

This clonotype was counted many times. The V gene is TRBV29-1, the J gene TRBJ2-7, with a possible D match to TRBD1 (6 bases). CDR1 is SQVTM and CDR2 is ANQGSEA in the germline V gene. The germline V and J ends were trimmed by 4 bases and 5 bases, with 12 bases remaining between them. The CDR3 contains 12 residues. In DNA form, the CDR3 reads TGCAGCGTTGCGGGGCAGGGGAACGAGCAGTACTTC. It translates to CSVAGQGNEQYF.

A few counts support this clonotype. The J gene is TRBJ2-5, the V gene TRBV15; the match to TRBD1 covers 7 bases. With V trimmed by 0 bases and J by 1 base, 5 bases remained unmatched. The germline V gene encodes CDR1 LNHNV and CDR2 YYDKDF (reference sequence). The CDR3 is made up of 16 amino acids. The DNA of the CDR3 is TGTGCCACCAGCAGAGATCGGGACAGACCCCAAGAGACCCAGTACTTC. Residues: CATSRDRDRPQETQYF.